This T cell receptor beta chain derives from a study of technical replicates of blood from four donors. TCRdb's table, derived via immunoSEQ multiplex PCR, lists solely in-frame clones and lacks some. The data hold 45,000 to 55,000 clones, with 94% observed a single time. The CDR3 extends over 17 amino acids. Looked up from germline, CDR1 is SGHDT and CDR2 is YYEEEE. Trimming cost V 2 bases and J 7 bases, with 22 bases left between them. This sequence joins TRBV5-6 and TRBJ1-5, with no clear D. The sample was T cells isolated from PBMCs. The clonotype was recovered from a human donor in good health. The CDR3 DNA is TGTGCCAGCAGCTTTTTGGGCCGCTGGGTCGAGCACCAGCCCCAGCATTTT. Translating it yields CASSFLGRWVEHQPQHF.